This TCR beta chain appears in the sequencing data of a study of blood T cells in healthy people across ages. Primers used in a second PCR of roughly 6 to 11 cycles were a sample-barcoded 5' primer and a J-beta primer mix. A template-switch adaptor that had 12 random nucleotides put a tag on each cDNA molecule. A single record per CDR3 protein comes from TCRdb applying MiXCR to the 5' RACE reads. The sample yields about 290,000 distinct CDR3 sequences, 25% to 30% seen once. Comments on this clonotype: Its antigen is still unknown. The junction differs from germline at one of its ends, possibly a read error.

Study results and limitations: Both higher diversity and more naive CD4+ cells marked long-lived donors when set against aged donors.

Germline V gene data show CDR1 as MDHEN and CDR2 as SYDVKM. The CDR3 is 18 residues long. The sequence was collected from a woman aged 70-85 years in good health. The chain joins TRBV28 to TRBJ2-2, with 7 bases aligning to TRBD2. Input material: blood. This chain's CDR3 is CASGFSYRAGELTGELFF. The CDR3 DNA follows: TGTGCCAGCGGTTTTTCGTATCGGGCGGGAGAGCTCACCGGGGAGCTGTTTTTT.